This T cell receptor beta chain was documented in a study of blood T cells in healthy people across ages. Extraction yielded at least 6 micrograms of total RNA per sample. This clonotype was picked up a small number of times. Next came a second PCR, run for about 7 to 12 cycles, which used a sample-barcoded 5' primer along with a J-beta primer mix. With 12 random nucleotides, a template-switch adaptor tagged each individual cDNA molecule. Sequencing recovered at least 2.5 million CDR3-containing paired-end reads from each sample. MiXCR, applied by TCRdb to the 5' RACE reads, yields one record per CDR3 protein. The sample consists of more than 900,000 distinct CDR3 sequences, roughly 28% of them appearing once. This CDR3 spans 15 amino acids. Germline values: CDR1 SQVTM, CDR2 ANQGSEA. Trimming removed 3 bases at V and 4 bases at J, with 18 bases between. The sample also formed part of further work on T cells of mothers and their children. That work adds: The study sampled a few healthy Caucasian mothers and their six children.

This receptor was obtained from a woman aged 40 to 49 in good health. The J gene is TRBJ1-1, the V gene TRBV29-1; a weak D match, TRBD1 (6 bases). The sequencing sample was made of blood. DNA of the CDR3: TGCAGCGTTGAGGTTGGGGGGCGCGGGAGCACTGAAGCTTTCTTT. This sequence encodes CSVEVGGRGSTEAFF.